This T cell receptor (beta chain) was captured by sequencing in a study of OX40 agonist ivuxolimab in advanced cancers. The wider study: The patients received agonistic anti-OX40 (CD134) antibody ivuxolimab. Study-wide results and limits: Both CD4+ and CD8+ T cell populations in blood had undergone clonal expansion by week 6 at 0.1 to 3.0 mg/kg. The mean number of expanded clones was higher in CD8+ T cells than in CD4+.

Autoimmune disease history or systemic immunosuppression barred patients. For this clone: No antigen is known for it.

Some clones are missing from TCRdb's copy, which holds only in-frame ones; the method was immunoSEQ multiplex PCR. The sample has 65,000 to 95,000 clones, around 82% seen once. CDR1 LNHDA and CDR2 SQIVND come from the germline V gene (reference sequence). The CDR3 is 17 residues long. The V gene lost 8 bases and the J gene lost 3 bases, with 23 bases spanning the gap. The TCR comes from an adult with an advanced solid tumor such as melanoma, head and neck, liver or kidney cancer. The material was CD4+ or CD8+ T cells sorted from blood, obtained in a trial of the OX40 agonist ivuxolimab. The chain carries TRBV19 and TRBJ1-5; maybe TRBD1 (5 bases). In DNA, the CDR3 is TGTGCCAGTCGCCAGGGACCCTCTTGGGCTTACAATCAGCCCCAGCATTTT. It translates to CASRQGPSWAYNQPQHF.